This T cell receptor (beta chain) was captured in a study of CD4 T cells in relation to SARS-CoV-2 and coronaviruses. Study context: Negative control cultures got HIV-1 Nef peptides or no peptide.

Points on this clone: What it binds is not known.

The CDR3 sequence is 15 residues long. The germline gives CDR1 MGHRA, CDR2 YSYEKL. The V segment lost 5 bases and the J segment 6 bases; nucleotides outside the gene matches: 9. Before the COVID-19 pandemic, during about 2011-2019, CD4+ T cells were taken from unexposed donors. After about 10 days of culture, CD4+ T cells were isolated. Half the medium was replaced with IL-2 medium on days 3 and 7. Data came from immunoSEQ multiplex PCR; TCRdb stores just in-frame clones and leaves some out. The table includes 8,500 to 13,000 clones, roughly 84% detected once. The sample consisted of CD4+ T cells from PBMCs, cultured in vitro. V usage is TRBV4-1 and J usage is TRBJ1-5, with 8 bases that match TRBD1. The clonotype originates from a human donor in good health. The CDR3 region has the DNA TGCGCCAGCAGCTCCTACGGACAGGGAAGTCAGCCCCAGCATTTT. Its translation is CASSSYGQGSQPQHF.